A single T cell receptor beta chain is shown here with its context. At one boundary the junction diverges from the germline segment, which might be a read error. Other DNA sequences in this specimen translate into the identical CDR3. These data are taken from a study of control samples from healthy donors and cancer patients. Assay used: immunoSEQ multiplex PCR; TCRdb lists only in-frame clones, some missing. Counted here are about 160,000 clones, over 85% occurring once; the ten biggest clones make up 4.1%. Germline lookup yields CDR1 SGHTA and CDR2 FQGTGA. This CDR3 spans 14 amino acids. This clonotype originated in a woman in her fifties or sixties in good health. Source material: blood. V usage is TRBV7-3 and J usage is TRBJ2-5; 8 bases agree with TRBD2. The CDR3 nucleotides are TGCGCCAGCAGCTTTGGGACTAGTCGGGAGACCCAGTACTTC. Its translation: CASSFGTSRETQYF.